Listed below are T cell receptor beta chains from one sample, sequenced in a study of blood T cells in healthy people across ages. TCRdb called the 5' RACE reads again in MiXCR, with one record for every CDR3 protein. The data show about 1.1 million distinct CDR3 sequences, less than 45% seen once. The sequenced material came from blood. The source is a man aged 18 to 35 in good health. CDR3s include the opening cysteine and the closing phenylalanine or tryptophan. The D gene is left open where the match is weak. Rows give clone size only sometimes, using once, few, many, or a class for an expanded clone.

d_call clone_size j_call v_call cdr3_aa cdr3_nt
- - TRBJ2-3 TRBV2 CASSEALRTVTDTQYF TGTGCCAGCAGTGAAGCGCTTCGAACAGTCACAGATACGCAGTATTTT
- - TRBJ2-3 TRBV6-5 CASAGSSSTDTQYF TGTGCCAGCGCCGGGAGTTCTAGCACAGATACGCAGTATTTT
- - TRBJ1-5 TRBV20-1 CSARARAQGLPSRDQPQHF TGCAGTGCTAGAGCCCGGGCCCAGGGGCTACCCTCTCGGGATCAGCCCCAGCATTTT
TRBD2 - TRBJ2-5 TRBV20-1 CSARGLAELQETQYF TGCAGTGCTAGAGGCCTAGCGGAGCTCCAAGAGACCCAGTACTTC
TRBD2 - TRBJ2-7 TRBV3-1 CASRPTSGGASEQYF TGTGCCAGCAGACCAACTAGCGGGGGGGCTAGCGAGCAGTACTTC
- - TRBJ1-2 TRBV9 CASSAPKDRANYGCTF TGTGCCAGCAGCGCCCCTAAGGACCGAGCTAACTATGGCTGCACCTTC
- - TRBJ2-3 TRBV20-1 CSASGRTTSTDTQYF TGCAGTGCTAGCGGTAGAACAACTAGCACAGATACGCAGTATTTT
- few TRBJ2-3 TRBV7-2 CASSTATTDTQYF TGTGCCAGCTCCACTGCGACGACAGATACGCAGTATTTT
- - TRBJ2-6 TRBV4-3 CASSLNPNGTGANVLTF TGCGCCAGCAGCCTAAACCCCAACGGGACTGGGGCCAACGTCCTGACTTTC
- once TRBJ2-5 TRBV5-1 CASKSGGYQETQYF TGCGCCAGCAAGTCGGGTGGTTACCAAGAGACCCAGTACTTC
- - TRBJ2-3 TRBV24-1 CATSDTTGARGNTQYF TGTGCCACCAGTGATACGACCGGGGCCCGGGGCAATACGCAGTATTTT
TRBD1 - TRBJ2-7 TRBV5-1 CASSSYGTGSYEQYF TGCGCCAGCAGCTCATATGGGACAGGCAGCTACGAGCAGTACTTC
- few TRBJ2-7 TRBV6-5 CASSYGQRNYEQYF TGTGCCAGCAGTTACGGACAGCGGAACTACGAGCAGTACTTC
TRBD1 - TRBJ2-5 TRBV18 CASSKWDRQETQYF TGTGCCAGCTCCAAATGGGACAGACAAGAGACCCAGTACTTC
- - TRBJ2-4 TRBV20-1 CSASGGLAKNIQYF TGCAGTGCTTCGGGGGGCCTAGCCAAAAACATTCAGTACTTC
TRBD2 - TRBJ2-3 TRBV12-3/TRBV12-4 CACSFGAGSTDTQYF TGTGCCTGCAGTTTCGGAGCGGGGAGCACAGATACGCAGTATTTT
TRBD2 - TRBJ2-7 TRBV12-3/TRBV12-4 CASRKRGGPYEQYF TGTGCCAGCAGAAAGCGGGGGGGCCCATACGAGCAGTACTTC
- many TRBJ1-1 TRBV6-2/TRBV6-3 CASSLRQENTEAFF TGTGCCAGCAGTCTCCGACAGGAGAACACTGAAGCTTTCTTT
TRBD2 - TRBJ2-1 TRBV6-2/TRBV6-3 CASIPPRASGRNEQFF TGTGCCAGCATTCCCCCGCGGGCTAGCGGCCGCAATGAGCAGTTCTTC
TRBD1 - TRBJ2-1 TRBV27 CASRYQGQGANEQFF TGTGCCAGCAGATATCAAGGGCAGGGGGCGAATGAGCAGTTCTTC
TRBD1 few TRBJ1-4 TRBV20-1 CSASLTGEGTNEKLFF TGCAGTGCTAGCCTAACAGGGGAAGGTACTAATGAAAAACTGTTTTTT
- few TRBJ1-5 TRBV10-3 CAISDPRGSAQPQHF TGTGCCATCAGTGACCCTCGAGGGTCAGCTCAGCCCCAGCATTTT
TRBD2 - TRBJ2-3 TRBV25-1 CASSEWNSGGSTDTQYF TGTGCCAGCAGTGAATGGAATAGCGGGGGTAGCACAGATACGCAGTATTTT
TRBD2 - TRBJ2-1 TRBV12-3/TRBV12-4 CASSLDQTSPLLRQFF TGTGCCAGCAGTTTAGACCAGACTAGCCCCCTCTTGAGGCAGTTCTTC